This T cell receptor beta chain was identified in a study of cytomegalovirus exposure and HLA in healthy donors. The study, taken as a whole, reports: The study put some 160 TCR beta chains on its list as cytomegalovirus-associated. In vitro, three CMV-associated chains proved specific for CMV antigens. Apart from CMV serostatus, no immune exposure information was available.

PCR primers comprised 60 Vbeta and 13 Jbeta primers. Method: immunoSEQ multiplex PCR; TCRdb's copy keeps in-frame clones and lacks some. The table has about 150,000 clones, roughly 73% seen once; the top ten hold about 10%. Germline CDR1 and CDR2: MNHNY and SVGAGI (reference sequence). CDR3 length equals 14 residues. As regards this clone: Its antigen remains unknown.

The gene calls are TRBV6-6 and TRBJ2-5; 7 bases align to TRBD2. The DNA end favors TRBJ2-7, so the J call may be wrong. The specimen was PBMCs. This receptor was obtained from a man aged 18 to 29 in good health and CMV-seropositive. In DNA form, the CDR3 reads TGTGCCAGCAGGGGGGGGACGGGGCCCTACGAGCAGTACTTC. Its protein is CASRGGTGPYEQYF.